Listed here are 20 T cell receptor beta chains from one sample, sequenced in a study of blood T cell repertoires in COVID-19. Repertoires were generated with immunoSEQ multiplex PCR, while TCRdb's copy carries only in-frame clones and drops some. The sample lists 45,000 or so clones, approximately 86% occurring once. The specimen was peripheral blood. The receptors stem from an elderly man in a cohort sampled during active COVID-19.

The chain employs TRBV7-9 and TRBJ2-3; the match to TRBD1 covers 10 bases. The germline V gene encodes CDR1 SEHNR and CDR2 FQNEAQ (reference sequence). The CDR3 runs to 15 residues. Trimming removed 5 bases from V and 6 bases from J; junction bases left unmatched: 8. CDR3 in amino acids: CASSPGTGDSDTQYF. CDR3 bases: TGTGCCAGCAGCCCAGGGACAGGGGATTCCGATACGCAGTATTTT. The complete variable domain, with remaining parts taken from reference TRBV7-9 and TRBJ2-3, reads DTGVSQNPRHKITKRGQNVTFRCDPISEHNRLYWYRQTLGQGPEFLTYFQNEAQLEKSRLLSDRFSAERPKGSFSTLEIQRTEQGDSAMYLCASSPGTGDSDTQYFGPGTRLTVL.

The rearrangement links TRBV5-1 to TRBJ2-5, with a tentative D call TRBD1 (5 bases). This CDR3 comprises 14 residues. With 0 bases removed from V and 5 bases from J, the gap between germline ends came to 11 bases. Germline CDR1 reads SGHRS; CDR2 reads YFSETQ. CDR3 DNA sequence: TGCGCCAGCAGCTTGGCAGGGATCGGTGAGACCCAGTACTTC. Translating it yields CASSLAGIGETQYF. The whole variable domain, filled in from reference TRBV5-1 and TRBJ2-5, reads KAGVTQTPRYLIKTRGQQVTLSCSPISGHRSVSWYQQTPGQGLQFLFEYFSETQRNKGNFPGRFSGRQFSNSRSEMNVSTLELGDSALYLCASSLAGIGETQYFGPGTRLLVL.

The V and J genes are TRBV28 and TRBJ1-4; 9 bases align to TRBD1. Germline CDR1 and CDR2: MDHEN and SYDVKM. This CDR3 has 13 amino acids. J gave up 5 bases and V 11 bases, and 6 bases lay outside the gene matches. The CDR3, as DNA: TGTGCCTCAACCGGGACAGGGAATGAAAAACTGTTTTTT. Residues: CASTGTGNEKLFF. Supplemented by reference TRBV28 and TRBJ1-4, the full variable domain reads DVKVTQSSRYLVKRTGEKVFLECVQDMDHENMFWYRQDPGLGLRLIYFSYDVKMKEKGDIPEGYSVSREKKERFSLILESASTNQTSMYLCASTGTGNEKLFFGSGTQLSVL.

The genes are TRBV15 and TRBJ2-6; 10 nucleotides match TRBD1. This CDR3 is built from 17 residues. Per the germline V gene, CDR1 is LNHNV and CDR2 is YYDKDF (reference sequence). V dropped 5 bases and J dropped 4; count of bases not matched to a gene: 8. CDR3 loop: CATSSRDRGFGANVLTF. DNA of the CDR3: TGTGCCACCAGCTCGCGGGACAGGGGCTTCGGGGCCAACGTCCTGACTTTC.

The rearrangement joins TRBV3-1 (or the pseudogene TRBV3-2) to TRBJ1-4, with a weak D call TRBD1 (6 bases). This CDR3 comprises 17 residues. V was pared by 4 bases and J by 0 bases, with 15 bases between. The V gene's germline CDR1 is LGHDT and CDR2 YNNKEL (reference sequence). CDR3 in amino acids: CASSPTGIPATNEKLFF. In DNA form, the CDR3 reads TGTGCCAGCAGCCCTACAGGGATACCTGCAACTAATGAAAAACTGTTTTTT.

This chain connects TRBV5-1 to TRBJ2-2, with 7 positions matching TRBD2. CDR3 length: 16 residues. CDR1 is SGHRS, CDR2 YFSETQ, per germline. With V trimmed by 0 bases and J by 0 bases, 2 bases remained unmatched. The CDR3 loop is CASSLVAGANTGELFF. The CDR3 DNA follows: TGCGCCAGCAGCTTGGTTGCGGGAGCGAACACCGGGGAGCTGTTTTTT.

V gene TRBV5-1 combines with J gene TRBJ1-1, with TRBD1 matching 7 bases. Trimming at V came to 5 bases and at J to 2 bases, leaving 9 bases not matched to a gene. Germline CDR1 reads SGHRS; CDR2 reads YFSETQ. The CDR3 totals 15 residues. CDR3 region: CASRSAGTENTEAFF. The CDR3 DNA reads TGCGCCAGCAGGAGTGCCGGGACAGAAAACACTGAAGCTTTCTTT.

The J gene is TRBJ1-5, the V gene TRBV6-6, with D tentatively TRBD1 (6 bases). This CDR3 has 15 residues. V was shortened by 8 bases and J by 6 bases, with 20 bases between the two germline ends. Germline loops: CDR1 MNHNY, CDR2 SVGAGI (reference sequence). The CDR3 DNA reads as TGTGCCAGCCGTTCGGGGGGACAAGGTGGTCAGCCCCAGCATTTT. Amino acid sequence: CASRSGGQGGQPQHF.

The chain links TRBV1 to TRBJ2-3; the tabulated D call, TRBD2, remains unverified against the DNA. TRBV1 is marked as a pseudogene. The CDR3 runs 19 residues. The CDR3 DNA is TGCACCAGCAGCCAAGATAATGGGATAGCGGGGCTAAGCACAGATACGCAGTATTTT. Protein sequence: CTSSQDNGIAGLSTDTQYF.

The chain recombines TRBV5-1 with TRBJ2-3; D possibly corresponds to TRBD2 (6 bases). In germline, CDR1 is SGHRS, CDR2 YFSETQ. V was shortened by 5 bases and J by 2 bases, with 15 bases between the two germline ends. This CDR3 has 15 residues. The CDR3 loop is CASSTNGDSTDTQYF. The DNA for the CDR3 is TGCGCCAGCAGTACGAATGGGGACTCCACAGATACGCAGTATTTT.

The genes are TRBV9 and TRBJ1-2; D is possibly TRBD1 (6 bases). The CDR3 consists of 15 residues. Germline loops: CDR1 SGDLS, CDR2 YYNGEE. Trimming took 3 bases from V and 0 from J, leaving 12 bases between them. CDR3 sequence: CASSEGGLSNYGYTF. CDR3 nucleotide sequence: TGTGCCAGCAGCGAGGGGGGGCTTTCTAACTATGGCTACACCTTC.

The CDR3 nucleotides are TGTGCCAGCAGCTCTCCCTCCTCCTACGAGCAGTACTTC. It is translated as CASSSPSSYEQYF. This chain uses TRBV9 with TRBJ2-7; D remains ambiguous. V gave up 4 bases and J gave up 0 bases, with 8 bases separating them. Germline V gene lookup returns CDR1 SGDLS and CDR2 YYNGEE. The CDR3 has 13 amino acids. Based on the CDR3 plus reference TRBV9 and TRBJ2-7, the full variable domain is DSGVTQTPKHLITATGQRVTLRCSPRSGDLSVYWYQQSLDQGLQFLIQYYNGEERAKGNILERFSAQQFPDLHSELNLSSLELGDSALYFCASSSPSSYEQYFGPGTRLTVT.

The CDR3 is CASSPRVLANYGYTF. The CDR3 coding sequence is TGTGCCAGCAGCCCCAGGGTTCTCGCTAACTATGGCTACACCTTC. The gene calls are TRBV6-5 and TRBJ1-2; possible D gene TRBD1, 5 bases. Germline V gene data show CDR1 as MNHEY and CDR2 as SVGAGI. Trimming pared 6 bases from V and 0 bases from J, leaving 14 bases between. The CDR3 totals 15 residues.

This clone was picked up one time. The chain uses TRBV2 and TRBJ2-1; unclear D gene. V was shortened by 4 bases and J by 0 bases, with 13 bases between the two germline ends. From germline, CDR1 is SNHLY and CDR2 FYNNEI. This CDR3 has 16 residues. The CDR3 reads CASSAPERSSYNEQFF. The CDR3 DNA sequence: TGTGCCAGCAGTGCCCCCGAGCGTAGCTCCTACAATGAGCAGTTCTTC.

The V gene is TRBV6-6, the J gene TRBJ1-4, with D uncertain. The germline V and J ends were trimmed by 7 bases and 4 bases, with 10 bases remaining between them. The CDR3 is made up of 13 amino acids. Germline V gene sequence: CDR1 MNHNY, CDR2 SVGAGI (reference sequence). Written as DNA, the CDR3 is TGTGCCAGCAAGGGCGGGTTTAATGAAAAACTGTTTTTT. Encoded protein: CASKGGFNEKLFF.

This clone has just one count. The rearrangement links TRBV28 to TRBJ2-7, with a weak D call TRBD1 (6 bases). Germline loops: CDR1 MDHEN, CDR2 SYDVKM. CDR3 length equals 17 residues. The V end lost 5 bases, the J end lost 0 bases, and 20 bases lay between the germline ends. DNA of the CDR3: TGTGCCAGCAGTCCACTCGCGTCTCAGGGGTCCTCCTACGAGCAGTACTTC. Translated, it gives CASSPLASQGSSYEQYF.

The chain couples TRBV29-1 to TRBJ1-4, with TRBD1 as a possible D gene (6 bases). V was clipped by 7 bases and J by 7 bases, with 19 bases between them. The germline V gene encodes CDR1 SQVTM and CDR2 ANQGSEA. The CDR3 is made up of 14 amino acids. The CDR3: CSASTGQSVEKLFF. For the CDR3, the DNA is TGCAGCGCCTCAACCGGACAGTCTGTTGAAAAACTGTTTTTT.

The chain carries TRBV2 and TRBJ2-3; D is unclear. The CDR3 loop spans 11 amino acids. Deletions cut 8 bases from V and 2 bases from J, with 5 bases between. Germline CDR1 reads SNHLY; CDR2 reads FYNNEI. The chain's CDR3 is CASAYTDTQYF. The CDR3 DNA follows: TGTGCCAGCGCGTACACAGATACGCAGTATTTT.

The sample holds one count of this clone. This chain joins TRBV5-1 and TRBJ2-1; 11 nucleotides match TRBD2. The CDR3 contains 16 residues. Losses at the gene ends were 3 bases for V and 2 bases for J; bases not matched to a gene: 4. Germline V lookup: CDR1 SGHRS, CDR2 YFSETQ. CDR3 nucleotide sequence: TGCGCCAGCAGCTCTGCTAGCGGGGGGACCTACAATGAGCAGTTCTTC. Its protein product is CASSSASGGTYNEQFF.

Comments on this clone: Compared with germline, one end of the junction differs, possibly owing to a read error. For the CDR3, the DNA is TGTGCCACCAGCATGGACAGTAGCGATCAGCCCCAGCATTTT. This codes for CATSMDSSDQPQHF. The chain joins TRBV15 to TRBJ1-5; tentatively, D is TRBD1 (6 bases). This CDR3 spans 14 amino acids. From germline, CDR1 is LNHNV and CDR2 YYDKDF (reference sequence).